This T cell receptor (beta chain) appears in the sequencing data of a study of early stage breast cancer tumors. Across the whole study: ER+/PR+/HER2- status applied to about 80% of the 16 invasive breast tumors. The study, taken as a whole, reports: Blood repertoires resembled normal breast more than tumor.

Here immunoSEQ multiplex PCR was the method, and the copy in TCRdb shows in-frame clones only, minus some. In the table there are fewer than 80,000 clones, 80% of which are singletons. The count of this clone is one. What it binds is not known. V was shortened by 7 bases and J by 7 bases, with 11 bases between the two germline ends. Germline CDR1 and CDR2: MNHEY and SMNVEV (reference sequence). The CDR3 is 12 amino acids. The sequence derives from a person in their forties with breast cancer. The chain couples TRBV27 to TRBJ2-1, with TRBD2 as a possible D gene (6 bases). Sequences were obtained from blood. CDR3 sequence: CASTGSWNEQFF. The CDR3 DNA reads TGTGCCAGCACCGGGAGTTGGAATGAGCAGTTCTTC.